What follows are 27 T cell receptor beta chains derived from one specimen sequenced in a study of cytomegalovirus exposure and HLA in healthy donors. Produced via immunoSEQ multiplex PCR; TCRdb's table is partial and in-frame only. This sample has hundreds of thousands of clones, with roughly 83% found just once. Sample: PBMCs. These receptors originate from a woman aged 25 to 39 in good health and CMV-seropositive.

The chain joins TRBV4-1 to TRBJ2-1; 7 bases map to TRBD2. Germline V gives CDR1 MGHRA, CDR2 YSYEKL. The V segment lost 1 base and the J segment 0 bases; nucleotides outside the gene matches: 12. This CDR3 is built from 19 residues. This CDR3 is CASSQVGAGFESSYNEQFF. The DNA for the CDR3 is TGCGCCAGCAGCCAAGTGGGAGCGGGATTCGAGAGCTCCTACAATGAGCAGTTCTTC.

As for this clone: Other DNA sequences of this sample code for an identical CDR3. The rearrangement links TRBV19 to TRBJ2-7, with 9 bases identical to TRBD1. This CDR3 has 14 amino acids. CDR1 LNHDA and CDR2 SQIVND come from the germline V gene (reference sequence). The J segment lost 4 bases and the V segment lost 3 bases, leaving 4 bases of the junction unmatched. The CDR3 here is CASSMGQGRYEQYF. The CDR3 DNA is TGTGCCAGTAGTATGGGACAGGGCCGATACGAGCAGTACTTC.

V gene TRBV29-1 combines with J gene TRBJ2-3, with TRBD2 as a possible D gene (6 bases). Germline-derived CDR1 and CDR2 are SQVTM and ANQGSEA. The CDR3 runs 13 residues. V gave up 4 bases and J gave up 0 bases, with 8 bases separating them. In DNA, the CDR3 is TGCAGCGTTGTTGGGAGGAGCACAGATACGCAGTATTTT. Translation gives CSVVGRSTDTQYF.

The rearrangement links TRBV7-8 to TRBJ1-2; no firm D call. Germline-derived CDR1 and CDR2 are SGHVS and FQNEAQ. V lost 5 bases to trimming and J lost 0 bases, with 7 bases between them. The CDR3 covers 13 residues. CDR3: CASSLGTNYGYTF. For the CDR3, the DNA is TGTGCCAGCAGCCTCGGGACTAACTATGGCTACACCTTC.

This chain uses TRBV20-1 with TRBJ2-7, with D uncertain. Deletions cut 1 base from V and 4 bases from J, with 5 bases between. CDR1 DFQATT and CDR2 SNEGSKA come from the germline V gene (reference sequence). The CDR3 runs 11 residues. CDR3 residues: CSARVGYEQYF. CDR3 bases: TGCAGTGCTAGAGTGGGTTACGAGCAGTACTTC.

The chain carries TRBV5-4 and TRBJ2-1, with 9 bases lining up with TRBD2. CDR3 length: 15 residues. Germline trimming cut 2 bases from V and 8 bases from J; bases unmatched to any gene: 8. Germline CDR1 SGHNT, CDR2 YYREEE (reference sequence). Written as DNA, the CDR3 is TGTGCCAGCAGCTTTACTCGGGGACTAGCCGATGAGCAGTTCTTC. Translated: CASSFTRGLADEQFF.

The rearrangement links TRBV6-5 to TRBJ1-1; 9 nucleotides line up with TRBD1. This CDR3 is built from 14 residues. Germline V gene data show CDR1 as MNHEY and CDR2 as SVGAGI. The J segment lost 4 bases and the V segment lost 5 bases, leaving 5 bases of the junction unmatched. The CDR3 sequence is CASSHRGRSTEAFF. The CDR3 bases are TGTGCCAGCAGTCACAGGGGGCGCAGCACTGAAGCTTTCTTT.

This clone turned up a few times. The chain combines TRBV5-4 with TRBJ1-2; D is uncertain. There are 11 residues in the CDR3. The germline V and J ends were trimmed by 0 bases and 7 bases, with 4 bases remaining between them. Germline V gives CDR1 SGHNT, CDR2 YYREEE (reference sequence). CDR3 bases: TGTGCCAGCAGCTTGGGGATTGGCTACACCTTC. The encoded protein is CASSLGIGYTF.

The chain carries TRBV28 and TRBJ2-1; D remains unclear. The V end was cut by 4 bases, the J end by 8 bases, with 15 bases between. CDR1 MDHEN and CDR2 SYDVKM come from the germline V gene. The CDR3 is 14 residues long. CDR3 DNA: TGTGCCAGCAGTTCTCCAAACCCCTGGGATGAGCAGTTCTTC. Its translation: CASSSPNPWDEQFF.

The chain is built from TRBV20-1 and TRBJ2-3; no clear D gene. There are 11 residues in the CDR3. Germline lookup yields CDR1 DFQATT and CDR2 SNEGSKA (reference sequence). V shed 7 bases and J shed 6 bases, with 11 bases lying between them. CDR3 bases: TGCAGTGAGGTCCTGGGGGATACGCAGTATTTT. Amino acids: CSEVLGDTQYF.

The rearrangement joins TRBV5-1 to TRBJ1-2; D is undetermined. Trimming pared 1 base from V and 4 bases from J, leaving 11 bases between. Germline-derived CDR1 and CDR2 are SGHRS and YFSETQ. This CDR3 is 14 amino acids long. In DNA form, the CDR3 reads TGCGCCAGCAGCTTGAGTTCCGTCGGCTATGGCTACACCTTC. It translates to CASSLSSVGYGYTF.

This chain joins TRBV14 and TRBJ2-2; no clear D gene. The CDR3 has 16 residues. In germline, CDR1 is SGHDN, CDR2 FVKESK. V was cut by 1 base and J by 4 bases, with 13 bases left in between. CDR3 DNA: TGTGCCAGCAGCCAAGCAGGATTGTATGGCACCGGGGAGCTGTTTTTT. This translates into CASSQAGLYGTGELFF.

This clone was detected only once. In the same sample, other DNA sequences code for this CDR3. The chain has TRBV9 and TRBJ2-2, with TRBD2 matching over 7 bases. With 1 base clipped from V and 0 bases from J, the junction kept 0 bases outside the gene matches. The V gene's germline CDR1 is SGDLS and CDR2 YYNGEE. The CDR3 runs 15 residues. The CDR3 coding sequence is TGTGCCAGCAGCGTACTAGCGGCGAACACCGGGGAGCTGTTTTTT. It translates to CASSVLAANTGELFF.

This clone is a singleton in its sample. This chain uses TRBV5-1 with TRBJ2-7; the D gene is possibly TRBD1 (6 bases). This CDR3 has 15 amino acids. CDR1 and CDR2 (germline): SGHRS, YFSETQ. V dropped 4 bases and J dropped 4 bases, with 18 bases sitting between them. DNA for the CDR3: TGCGCCAGCAGCCTACAAACCGGGACACAATACGAGCAGTACTTC. It is translated as CASSLQTGTQYEQYF. Filled out from reference TRBV5-1 and TRBJ2-7, the complete variable domain reads KAGVTQTPRYLIKTRGQQVTLSCSPISGHRSVSWYQQTPGQGLQFLFEYFSETQRNKGNFPGRFSGRQFSNSRSEMNVSTLELGDSALYLCASSLQTGTQYEQYFGPGTRLTVT.

The J gene is TRBJ2-1, the V gene TRBV5-1, with TRBD1 as a possible D gene (5 bases). CDR1 is SGHRS and CDR2 is YFSETQ in the germline V gene. The CDR3 length is 14 residues. V lost 4 bases and J 5 bases, leaving 13 bases between the germline ends. The CDR3 sequence: CASSPRGGDNEQFF. The CDR3 DNA follows: TGCGCCAGCAGCCCTAGGGGCGGTGACAATGAGCAGTTCTTC.

The J gene is TRBJ2-7, the V gene TRBV11-2; 9 bases map to TRBD1. The CDR3 is 15 residues long. Trimming removed 7 bases from V and 2 bases from J; junction bases left unmatched: 9. The germline V gene has CDR1 SGHAT and CDR2 FQNNGV. In DNA form, the CDR3 reads TGTGCCAGCACCCAGAACAGGGGGCTAACCTACGAGCAGTACTTC. Its protein is CASTQNRGLTYEQYF.

The rearrangement uses TRBV4-1 and TRBJ2-5, with D hard to call. Per the germline V gene, CDR1 is MGHRA and CDR2 is YSYEKL. The V gene lost 0 bases and the J gene lost 5 bases, with 10 bases spanning the gap. The CDR3 runs to 14 residues. CDR3 in DNA: TGCGCCAGCAGCCAAGAAGGAGAAGGGGAGACCCAGTACTTC. Translation: CASSQEGEGETQYF.

This clone appeared a single time. J is TRBJ2-7 and V is TRBV7-2, with TRBD1 matching 7 bases. Germline V gives CDR1 SGHTA, CDR2 FQGNSA. CDR3 length: 15 residues. The J segment lost 3 bases and the V segment lost 0 bases, leaving 5 bases of the junction unmatched. In DNA form, the CDR3 reads TGTGCCAGCAGCTTAGCAGACACAGGGGACTACGAGCAGTACTTC. It yields the protein CASSLADTGDYEQYF. The variable domain in full, with the rest retrieved from reference TRBV7-2 and TRBJ2-7, is GAGVSQSPSNKVTEKGKDVELRCDPISGHTALYWYRQSLGQGLEFLIYFQGNSAPDKSGLPSDRFSAERTGGSVSTLTIQRTQQEDSAVYLCASSLADTGDYEQYFGPGTRLTVT.

This rearrangement joins TRBV25-1 to TRBJ2-1, with D perhaps TRBD2 (5 bases). The CDR3 has 16 residues. CDR1 is MGHDK, CDR2 SYGVNS, per germline. V lost 3 bases, J lost 3 bases, and 15 bases lay in between. CDR3 residues: CASSEWTLRDYNEQFF. In DNA, the CDR3 is TGTGCCAGCAGTGAGTGGACCCTCCGGGACTACAATGAGCAGTTCTTC.

CDR3 DNA: TGTGCCAGCAGCTTAGTCGGACCGAACACTGAAGCTTTCTTT. This sequence encodes CASSLVGPNTEAFF. J is TRBJ1-1 and V is TRBV7-2; D remains ambiguous. The CDR3 runs to 14 residues. V lost 1 base and J 1 base, leaving 7 bases between the germline ends. CDR1 and CDR2 from the germline V gene are SGHTA and FQGNSA.

The gene calls are TRBV9 and TRBJ2-7, with D unresolved. V lost 1 base and J 5 bases, leaving 10 bases between the germline ends. Germline V gene lookup returns CDR1 SGDLS and CDR2 YYNGEE. The CDR3 covers 13 residues. Here the CDR3 DNA reads TGTGCCAGCAGCGTAACCAGTGGCCACGAGCAGTACTTC. This sequence encodes CASSVTSGHEQYF.

With regard to this clone: Other nucleotide sequences in the sample specify the same CDR3. The chain recombines TRBV7-6 with TRBJ1-1; D not resolved. V gave up 0 bases and J gave up 1 base, with 6 bases separating them. This CDR3 is 14 amino acids long. Germline V gene sequence: CDR1 SGHVS, CDR2 FNYEAQ. Here the CDR3 reads CASSLAGRNTEAFF. In DNA, the CDR3 is TGTGCCAGCAGCTTAGCCGGGAGGAACACTGAAGCTTTCTTT.

The J gene is TRBJ2-4, the V gene TRBV30, with a possible D match to TRBD2 (6 bases). Trimming stripped 3 bases from V and 7 bases from J, with 25 bases between. Germline V gene data show CDR1 as GTSNPN and CDR2 as SVGIG (reference sequence). CDR3 length equals 17 residues. This CDR3 reads CAWRLKKIAGTKNIQYF. The CDR3 nucleotides read TGTGCCTGGAGACTCAAAAAGATTGCGGGGACGAAGAACATTCAGTACTTC. The entire variable domain, with the rest obtained from reference TRBV30 and TRBJ2-4, is as follows: SQTIHQWPATLVQPVGSPLSLECTVEGTSNPNLYWYRQAAGRGLQLLFYSVGIGQISSEVPQNLSASRPQDRQFILSSKKLLLSDSGFYLCAWRLKKIAGTKNIQYFGAGTRLSVL.

This chain uses TRBV27 with TRBJ2-3, with a possible D match to TRBD2 (7 bases). The CDR3 totals 15 residues. Trimming pared 6 bases from V and 5 bases from J, leaving 18 bases between. Germline V gives CDR1 MNHEY, CDR2 SMNVEV (reference sequence). The CDR3 region has the DNA TGTGCCAGCAGCCCAAAGGGGGGGCTGGGAGATACGCAGTATTTT. Its translation is CASSPKGGLGDTQYF.

With respect to this clone: Germline and junction disagree at one end, which may indicate a read error. The V gene is TRBV7-2, the J gene TRBJ2-3, with D possibly called TRBD1 or TRBD2 (5 bases each). In germline, CDR1 is SGHTA, CDR2 FQGNSA. The CDR3 spans 13 residues. As DNA, the CDR3 is TGCGGTCAGGGAGATTGGGGCACAGATACGCAGTATTTT. Translating it yields CGQGDWGTDTQYF.

V and J are TRBV15 and TRBJ1-5; 8 bases fit TRBD1. The CDR3 consists of 13 residues. The germline V gene encodes CDR1 LNHNV and CDR2 YYDKDF (reference sequence). V dropped 3 bases and J dropped 7; count of bases not matched to a gene: 2. The CDR3 protein is CATSRNRGQPQHF. The CDR3 DNA reads as TGTGCCACCAGCAGGAACAGGGGGCAGCCCCAGCATTTT.

This clone was counted a few times. The J gene is TRBJ2-5, the V gene TRBV2; 8 bases line up with TRBD1. CDR3 length equals 13 residues. V dropped 8 bases and J dropped 2; count of bases not matched to a gene: 4. Per germline, CDR1 SNHLY and CDR2 FYNNEI. Here the CDR3 reads CASHRTGQETQYF. In DNA form, the CDR3 reads TGTGCCAGCCATCGGACAGGGCAAGAGACCCAGTACTTC.